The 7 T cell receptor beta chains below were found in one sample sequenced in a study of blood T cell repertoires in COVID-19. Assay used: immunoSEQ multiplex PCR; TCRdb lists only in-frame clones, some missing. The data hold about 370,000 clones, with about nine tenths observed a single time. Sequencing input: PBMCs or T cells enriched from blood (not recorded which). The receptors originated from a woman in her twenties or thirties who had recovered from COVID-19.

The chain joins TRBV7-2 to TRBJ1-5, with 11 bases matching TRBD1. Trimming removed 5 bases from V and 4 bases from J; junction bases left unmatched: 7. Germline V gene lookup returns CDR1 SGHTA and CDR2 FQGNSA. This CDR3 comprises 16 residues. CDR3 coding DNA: TGTGCCAGCAGCCTGCAAGGGACAGGGGGGAATCAGCCCCAGCATTTT. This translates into CASSLQGTGGNQPQHF.

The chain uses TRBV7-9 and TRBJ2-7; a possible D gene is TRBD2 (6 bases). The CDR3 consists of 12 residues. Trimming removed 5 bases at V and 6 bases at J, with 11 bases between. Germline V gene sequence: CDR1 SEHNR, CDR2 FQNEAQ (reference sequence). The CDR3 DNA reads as TGTGCCAGCAGCGTCGGGACTTCCGAGCAGTACTTC. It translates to CASSVGTSEQYF.

The CDR3 DNA sequence: TGTGCCAGCAGCAAACTGACAGGGCTCGGGGCTGAAGCTTTCTTT. This sequence encodes CASSKLTGLGAEAFF. V is TRBV7-9 and J is TRBJ1-1; 7 bases match TRBD1. Trimming took 5 bases from V and 6 from J; bases not matched to a gene: 12. The CDR3 is made up of 15 amino acids. Germline assignment: CDR1 SEHNR and CDR2 FQNEAQ (reference sequence).

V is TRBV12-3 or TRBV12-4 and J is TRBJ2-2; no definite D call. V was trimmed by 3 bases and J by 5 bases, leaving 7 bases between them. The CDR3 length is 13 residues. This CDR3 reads CASSFGETGELFF. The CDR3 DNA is TGTGCCAGCAGTTTTGGAGAGACCGGGGAGCTGTTTTTT.

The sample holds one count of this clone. This chain's CDR3 is CSVEAGVGEKLFF. The CDR3 DNA is TGCAGCGTTGAAGCAGGGGTCGGGGAAAAACTGTTTTTT. The rearrangement links TRBV29-1 to TRBJ1-4; possibly TRBD1 for D (6 bases). Germline V CDR1 and CDR2: SQVTM, ANQGSEA. Trimming removed 1 base at V and 8 bases at J, with 11 bases between. The CDR3 covers 13 residues.

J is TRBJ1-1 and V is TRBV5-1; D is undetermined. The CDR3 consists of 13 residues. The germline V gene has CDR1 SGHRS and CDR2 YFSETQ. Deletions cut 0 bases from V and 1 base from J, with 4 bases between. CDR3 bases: TGCGCCAGCAGCTTGGACAGGAACACTGAAGCTTTCTTT. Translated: CASSLDRNTEAFF.

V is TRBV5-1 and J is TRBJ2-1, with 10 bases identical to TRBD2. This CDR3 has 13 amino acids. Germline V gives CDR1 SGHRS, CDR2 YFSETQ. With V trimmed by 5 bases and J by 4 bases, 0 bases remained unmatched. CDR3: CASRTSGYNEQFF. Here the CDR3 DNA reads TGCGCCAGCAGGACTAGCGGGTACAATGAGCAGTTCTTC. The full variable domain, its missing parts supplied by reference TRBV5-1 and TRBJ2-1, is KAGVTQTPRYLIKTRGQQVTLSCSPISGHRSVSWYQQTPGQGLQFLFEYFSETQRNKGNFPGRFSGRQFSNSRSEMNVSTLELGDSALYLCASRTSGYNEQFFGPGTRLTVL.